This TCR beta chain originates from a study of response to subunit inactivated influenza vaccine. TCRdb re-called the RT-PCR reads through MiXCR, storing one row per CDR3 protein. This sample has under 750,000 distinct CDR3 sequences, with approximately 10% found just once. Study conclusions and caveats: There was a suggestion from the authors that each seasonal influenza vaccination recruits few new T cells.

Germline V gene sequence: CDR1 DFQATT, CDR2 SNEGSKA (reference sequence). The CDR3 runs 10 residues. This clonotype came up a few times. Its antigen is as yet unknown. A read error may account for a junction end that differs from germline. This TCR derives from a man aged 45 to 65 who received an inactivated influenza vaccine. The material was PBMCs from blood, obtained on the day of vaccination. The rearrangement uses TRBV20-1 and TRBJ2-5; D possibly corresponds to TRBD2 (5 bases). The CDR3 loop reads CSAMEETRYF. CDR3 in DNA: TGCAGTGCGATGGAGGAGACCCGGTACTTC.